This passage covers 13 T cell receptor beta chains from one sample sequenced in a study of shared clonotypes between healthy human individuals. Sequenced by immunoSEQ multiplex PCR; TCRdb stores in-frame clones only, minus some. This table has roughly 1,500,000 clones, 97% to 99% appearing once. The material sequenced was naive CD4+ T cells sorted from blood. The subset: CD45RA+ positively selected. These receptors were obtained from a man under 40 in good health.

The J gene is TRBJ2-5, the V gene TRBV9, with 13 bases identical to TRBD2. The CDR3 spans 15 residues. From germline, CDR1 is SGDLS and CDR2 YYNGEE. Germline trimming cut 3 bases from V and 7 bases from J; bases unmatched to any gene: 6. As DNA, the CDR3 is TGTGCCAGCAGCGCACTAGCGGGAGGGCCGGGGACCCAGTACTTC. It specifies CASSALAGGPGTQYF.

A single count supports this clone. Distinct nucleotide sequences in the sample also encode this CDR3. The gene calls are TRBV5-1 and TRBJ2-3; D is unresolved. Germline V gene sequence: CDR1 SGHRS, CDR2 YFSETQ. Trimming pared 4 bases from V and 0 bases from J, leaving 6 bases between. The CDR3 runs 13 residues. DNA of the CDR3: TGCGCCAGCAGCCCCCCAAGCACAGATACGCAGTATTTT. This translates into CASSPPSTDTQYF.

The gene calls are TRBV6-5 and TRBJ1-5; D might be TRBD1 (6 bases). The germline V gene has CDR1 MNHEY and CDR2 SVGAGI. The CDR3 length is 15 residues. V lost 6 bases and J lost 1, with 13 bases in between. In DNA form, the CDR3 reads TGTGCCAGCAGCCCAACAGGGATCAGCAATCAGCCCCAGCATTTT. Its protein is CASSPTGISNQPQHF.

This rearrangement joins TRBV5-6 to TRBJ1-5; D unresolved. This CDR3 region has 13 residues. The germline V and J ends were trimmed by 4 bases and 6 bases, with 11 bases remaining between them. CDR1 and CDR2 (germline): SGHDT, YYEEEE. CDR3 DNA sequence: TGTGCCAGCAGCGGTCCGGCGGGTCAGCCCCAGCATTTT. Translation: CASSGPAGQPQHF.

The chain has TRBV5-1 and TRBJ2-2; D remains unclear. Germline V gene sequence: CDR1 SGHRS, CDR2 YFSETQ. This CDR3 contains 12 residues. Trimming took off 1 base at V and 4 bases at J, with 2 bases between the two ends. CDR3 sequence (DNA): TGCGCCAGCAGCTTGATCACCGGGGAGCTGTTTTTT. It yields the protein CASSLITGELFF.

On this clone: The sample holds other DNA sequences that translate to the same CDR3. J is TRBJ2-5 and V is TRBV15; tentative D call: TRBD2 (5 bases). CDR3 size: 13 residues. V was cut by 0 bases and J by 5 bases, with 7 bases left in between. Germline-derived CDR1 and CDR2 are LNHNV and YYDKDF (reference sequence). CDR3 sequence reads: CATSRDPGETQYF. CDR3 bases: TGTGCCACCAGCAGAGATCCGGGGGAGACCCAGTACTTC.

The chain's CDR3 is CAITAGNEQFF. The DNA of the CDR3 is TGTGCCATCACTGCTGGCAATGAGCAGTTCTTC. The chain links TRBV10-3 to TRBJ2-1; no firm D call. Germline values: CDR1 ENHRY, CDR2 SYGVKD. CDR3 length: 11 residues. V lost 7 bases to trimming and J lost 6 bases, with 7 bases between them.

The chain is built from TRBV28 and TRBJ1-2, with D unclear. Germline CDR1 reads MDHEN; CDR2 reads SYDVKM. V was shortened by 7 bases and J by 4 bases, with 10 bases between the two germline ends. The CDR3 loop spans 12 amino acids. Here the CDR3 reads CASTDYSYGYTF. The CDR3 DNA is TGTGCCAGCACCGATTACTCCTATGGCTACACCTTC.

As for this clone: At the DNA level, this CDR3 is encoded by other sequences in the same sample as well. CDR3 sequence: CSVTGTRRNEQFF. The CDR3 region has the DNA TGCAGCGTTACCGGGACTAGGCGGAATGAGCAGTTCTTC. This chain uses TRBV29-1 with TRBJ2-1, with 8 positions matching TRBD2. Trimming at V came to 5 bases and at J to 7 bases, leaving 7 bases not matched to a gene. Germline lookup yields CDR1 SQVTM and CDR2 ANQGSEA. The CDR3 has 13 residues.

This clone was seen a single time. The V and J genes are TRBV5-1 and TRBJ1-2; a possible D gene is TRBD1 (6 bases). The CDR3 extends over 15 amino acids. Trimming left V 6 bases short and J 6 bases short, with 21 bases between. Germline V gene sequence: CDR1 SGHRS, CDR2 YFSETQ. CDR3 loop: CASNSLGQGRNGYTF. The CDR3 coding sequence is TGCGCCAGCAATTCGCTGGGGCAGGGGAGGAATGGCTACACCTTC.

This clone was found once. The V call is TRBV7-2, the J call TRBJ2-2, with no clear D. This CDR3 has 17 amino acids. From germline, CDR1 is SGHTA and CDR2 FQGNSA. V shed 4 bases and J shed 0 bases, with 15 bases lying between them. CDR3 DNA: TGTGCCAGCAGCTCCAGGAGCACCCACGCGAACACCGGGGAGCTGTTTTTT. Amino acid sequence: CASSSRSTHANTGELFF.

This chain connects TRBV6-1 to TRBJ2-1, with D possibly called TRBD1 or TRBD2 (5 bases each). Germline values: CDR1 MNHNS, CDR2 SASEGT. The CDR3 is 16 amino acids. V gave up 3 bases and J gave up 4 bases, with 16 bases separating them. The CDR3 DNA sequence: TGTGCCAGCAGTGAGGAGGTAAGGGGCGGTTACAATGAGCAGTTCTTC. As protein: CASSEEVRGGYNEQFF.

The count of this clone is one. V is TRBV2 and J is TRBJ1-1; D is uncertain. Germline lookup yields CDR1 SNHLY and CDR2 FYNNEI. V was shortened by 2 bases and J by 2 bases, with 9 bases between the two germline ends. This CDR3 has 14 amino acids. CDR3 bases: TGTGCCAGCAGTGAACGAGGTCCCAACACTGAAGCTTTCTTT. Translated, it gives CASSERGPNTEAFF.